The next 14 T cell receptor beta chains were all read from a single sample in a study of blood T cell repertoires in COVID-19. Clones were sequenced by immunoSEQ multiplex PCR, and TCRdb holds only the in-frame ones, with some missing. Of 350,000 to 500,000 clones listed, 88% are singletons. The sample comprised PBMCs or T cells enriched from blood (not recorded which). These receptors all come from a young woman who had been exposed to COVID-19.

The rearrangement links TRBV7-2 to TRBJ1-1; D is unresolved. Germline V gene sequence: CDR1 SGHTA, CDR2 FQGNSA. CDR3 size: 15 residues. Between the trimmed V and J ends, which lost 1 base and 8 bases, there was a span of 17 bases. CDR3 protein: CASSLGMSILSEAFF. CDR3 bases: TGTGCCAGCAGCTTAGGAATGAGTATTTTATCCGAAGCTTTCTTT.

The V gene is TRBV20-1, the J gene TRBJ2-1, with 8 bases lining up with TRBD2. The V and J ends lost 3 bases and 7 bases, in that order; junction bases with no gene match: 8. This CDR3 region has 14 residues. CDR1 is DFQATT, CDR2 SNEGSKA, per germline (reference sequence). For the CDR3, the DNA is TGCAGTGCTAGTAGGCAGCGGGAGTTAAATGAGCAGTTCTTC. This gives the protein CSASRQRELNEQFF.

The chain couples TRBV9 to TRBJ2-1, with a weak D call TRBD2 (6 bases). The CDR3 covers 11 residues. Trimming removed 5 bases at V and 10 bases at J, with 10 bases between. Germline assignment: CDR1 SGDLS and CDR2 YYNGEE. The CDR3 sequence is CASSEAGEQFF. DNA of the CDR3: TGTGCCAGCAGTGAGGCGGGGGAGCAGTTCTTC.

In its sample, this clone was seen a few times. The chain combines TRBV19 with TRBJ1-2; 7 nucleotides agree with TRBD1. Germline-derived CDR1 and CDR2 are LNHDA and SQIVND (reference sequence). The CDR3 runs to 14 residues. Losses at the gene ends were 5 bases for V and 7 bases for J; bases not matched to a gene: 10. CDR3 DNA sequence: TGTGCCAGTAGTTCGCACACAGGGGCAGGTGGCTACACCTTC. As protein: CASSSHTGAGGYTF.

The chain employs TRBV3-1 (or the pseudogene TRBV3-2) and TRBJ1-2; possible D gene TRBD1, 5 bases. CDR1 is LGHDT, CDR2 YNNKEL, per germline (reference sequence). The CDR3 sequence is 13 residues long. Between the trimmed V and J ends, which lost 3 bases and 6 bases, there was a span of 11 bases. The CDR3 loop reads CASSHGTIDGYTF. The DNA of the CDR3 is TGTGCCAGCAGCCATGGGACTATCGATGGCTACACCTTC.

The J gene is TRBJ2-3, the V gene TRBV6-2 or TRBV6-3, with 7 positions matching TRBD2. This CDR3 has 14 amino acids. V lost 6 bases to trimming and J lost 5 bases; unmatched junction nucleotides: 8. CDR1 MNHEY and CDR2 SVGEGT come from the germline V gene. DNA for the CDR3: TGTGCCAGCAGCCTAGGACTAGTGTTAGATACGCAGTATTTT. Translating it yields CASSLGLVLDTQYF.

This chain links TRBV18 with TRBJ1-6; 7 bases are shared with TRBD1. Germline V lookup: CDR1 KGHSH, CDR2 LQKENI. The length of the CDR3 is 16 residues. V lost 3 bases, J lost 7 bases, and 9 bases stayed unmatched. The DNA for the CDR3 is TGTGCCAGCTCACCTCTACAGACAGGGAAGAATTCACCCCTCCACTTT. Amino acid sequence: CASSPLQTGKNSPLHF.

This chain uses TRBV29-1 with TRBJ2-3, with no clear D. The CDR3 spans 14 residues. The germline gives CDR1 SQVTM, CDR2 ANQGSEA. Between the trimmed V and J ends, which lost 1 base and 3 bases, there was a span of 11 bases. The CDR3 loop is CSVEGPAATDTQYF. CDR3 sequence (DNA): TGCAGCGTTGAAGGTCCGGCAGCGACAGATACGCAGTATTTT.

This rearrangement joins TRBV29-1 to TRBJ2-1, with 9 bases fitting TRBD1. The CDR3 sequence is 15 residues long. Germline CDR1 and CDR2: SQVTM and ANQGSEA. V gave up 2 bases and J gave up 6 bases; unmatched junction bases: 8. Written as DNA, the CDR3 is TGCAGCGTTGAAAGGGGGACAGGGAAAGGCAATGAGCAGTTCTTC. This gives the protein CSVERGTGKGNEQFF.

This chain uses TRBV9 with TRBJ1-4, with TRBD1 identical over 7 bases. CDR3 length equals 14 residues. CDR1 SGDLS and CDR2 YYNGEE come from the germline V gene. Trimming took 4 bases from V and 8 from J; bases not matched to a gene: 8. This CDR3 reads CASSPWTGGEKLFF. The CDR3 DNA reads TGTGCCAGCAGCCCGTGGACAGGCGGGGAAAAACTGTTTTTT.

The V gene is TRBV2, the J gene TRBJ1-1; D unresolved. The CDR3 is 14 residues long. Germline assignment: CDR1 SNHLY and CDR2 FYNNEI. Between the trimmed V and J ends, which lost 7 bases and 1 base, there was a span of 13 bases. CDR3 DNA: TGTGCCAGCATCGAGAATGCGGGGAACACTGAAGCTTTCTTT. Protein sequence: CASIENAGNTEAFF.

The CDR3 nucleotides read TGTGCCAGCAGTTTATCGATGGACAGGAAAGAGACCCAGTACTTC. It is translated as CASSLSMDRKETQYF. The chain joins TRBV27 to TRBJ2-5, with 7 bases aligning to TRBD1. Germline-derived CDR1 and CDR2 are MNHEY and SMNVEV (reference sequence). With V trimmed by 0 bases and J by 3 bases, 4 bases remained unmatched. The CDR3 totals 15 residues.

The gene calls are TRBV27 and TRBJ2-7; D is perhaps TRBD1 (6 bases). From germline, CDR1 is MNHEY and CDR2 SMNVEV (reference sequence). The CDR3 loop spans 13 amino acids. V was shortened by 5 bases and J by 2 bases, with 10 bases between the two germline ends. The DNA for the CDR3 is TGTGCCAGCAGTCCCCGGACAGCCTACGAGCAGTACTTC. This gives the protein CASSPRTAYEQYF.

This chain connects TRBV7-9 to TRBJ2-5; 8 bases are a match to TRBD1. CDR3 size: 14 residues. The J segment lost 4 bases and the V segment lost 4 bases, leaving 5 bases of the junction unmatched. The germline V gene encodes CDR1 SEHNR and CDR2 FQNEAQ (reference sequence). CDR3 in DNA: TGTGCCAGCAGCTCGGACAGGGACGGAGAGACCCAGTACTTC. Protein sequence: CASSSDRDGETQYF.